This T cell receptor beta chain was sequenced in a study of Graves' ophthalmopathy and Graves' hyperthyroidism. The overall study: At initial diagnosis, peripheral blood was obtained, and this preceded any treatment.

Amplification from RNA transcripts yielded the TCR beta CDR3 regions. The library came from an HTBI-primed first-round RT-PCR and a second-round multiplex PCR. TCRdb analysed the multiplex PCR reads with MiXCR anew, one entry per CDR3 protein. The data show 150,000 to 200,000 distinct CDR3 sequences, 39% seen once. Presentation of ophthalmopathy in the donors involved moderate-to-severe activity, CAS ≥3, NOSPECS ≥4 and a duration under 3 months. Out of about 11 ml of fresh peripheral blood, PBMCs were obtained. This clonotype was seen many times. The antigen is not known. Study results and limitations: Cross-validated, the 13-signature model showed 87.88%/81.08% sensitivity/specificity, and 80%/75% in the test set.

Trimming shortened V by 1 base and J by 7 bases, and 10 bases separated the two germline ends. This CDR3 is 14 amino acids long. Germline V gene data show CDR1 as MNHNS and CDR2 as SASEGT. The chain carries TRBV6-1 and TRBJ2-2; D not certain. Sequencing used peripheral blood. The TCR originated in a man aged 25-40 years with Graves' ophthalmopathy. The CDR3 spells CASSEGVKGGELFF. The CDR3 DNA sequence: TGTGCCAGCAGTGAAGGGGTTAAGGGCGGGGAGCTGTTTTTT.